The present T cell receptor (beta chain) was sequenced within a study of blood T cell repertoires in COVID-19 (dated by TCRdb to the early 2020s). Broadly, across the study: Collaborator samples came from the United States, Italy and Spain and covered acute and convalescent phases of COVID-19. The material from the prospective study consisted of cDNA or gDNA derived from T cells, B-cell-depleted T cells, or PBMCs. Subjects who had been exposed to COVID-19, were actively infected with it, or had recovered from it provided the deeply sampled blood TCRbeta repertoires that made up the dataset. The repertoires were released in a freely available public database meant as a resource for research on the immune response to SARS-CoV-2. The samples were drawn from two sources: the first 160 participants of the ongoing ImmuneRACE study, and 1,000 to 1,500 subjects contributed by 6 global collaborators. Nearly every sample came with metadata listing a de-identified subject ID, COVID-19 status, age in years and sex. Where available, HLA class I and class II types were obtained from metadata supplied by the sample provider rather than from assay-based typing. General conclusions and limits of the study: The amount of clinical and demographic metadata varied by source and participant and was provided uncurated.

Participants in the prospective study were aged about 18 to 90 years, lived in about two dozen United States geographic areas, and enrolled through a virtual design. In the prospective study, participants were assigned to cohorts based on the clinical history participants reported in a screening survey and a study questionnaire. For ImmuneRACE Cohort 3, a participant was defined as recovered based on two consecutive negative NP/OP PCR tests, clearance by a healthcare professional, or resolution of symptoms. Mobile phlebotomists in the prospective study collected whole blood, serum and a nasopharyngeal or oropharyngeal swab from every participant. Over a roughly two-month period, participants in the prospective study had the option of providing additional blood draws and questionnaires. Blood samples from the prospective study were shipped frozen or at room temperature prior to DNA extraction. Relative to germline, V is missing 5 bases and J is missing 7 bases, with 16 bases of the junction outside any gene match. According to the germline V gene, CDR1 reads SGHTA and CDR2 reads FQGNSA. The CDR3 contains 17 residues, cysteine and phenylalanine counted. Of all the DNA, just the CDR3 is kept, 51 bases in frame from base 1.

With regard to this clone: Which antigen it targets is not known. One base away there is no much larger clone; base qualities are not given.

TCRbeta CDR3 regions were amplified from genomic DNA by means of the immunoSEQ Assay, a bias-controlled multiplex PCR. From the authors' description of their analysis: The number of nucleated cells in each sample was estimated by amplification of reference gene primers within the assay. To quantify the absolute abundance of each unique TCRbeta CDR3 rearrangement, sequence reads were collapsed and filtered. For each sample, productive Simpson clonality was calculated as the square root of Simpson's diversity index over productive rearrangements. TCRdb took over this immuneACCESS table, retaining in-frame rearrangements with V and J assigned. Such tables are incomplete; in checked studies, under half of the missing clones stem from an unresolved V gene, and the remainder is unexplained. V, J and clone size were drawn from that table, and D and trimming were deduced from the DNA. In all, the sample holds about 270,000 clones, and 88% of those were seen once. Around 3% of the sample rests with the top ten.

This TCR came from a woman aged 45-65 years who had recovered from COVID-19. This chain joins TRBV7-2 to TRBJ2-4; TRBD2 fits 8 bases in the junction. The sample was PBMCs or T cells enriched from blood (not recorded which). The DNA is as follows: TGTGCCAGCAGCCCCCCCGGACGAGAGGGCGGGGGGAACATTCAGTACTTC. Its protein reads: CASSPPGREGGGNIQYF.